This TCR beta chain was sequenced for a study of breast tumors, draining lymph nodes, adjacent tissues. TCRdb re-derived calls from the multiplex PCR reads in MiXCR, one entry per CDR3 protein. In the table there are about 180,000 distinct CDR3 sequences, approximately 30% of which are singletons. The CDR3 is 16 residues long. Germline assignment: CDR1 MNHEY and CDR2 SMNVEV (reference sequence). Between the trimmed V and J ends, which lost 0 bases and 3 bases, there was a span of 14 bases. Samples came from axillary lymph nodes draining the breast cancer. This clonotype has more than one count but fewer than ten.

The sample was axillary lymph node tissue. The sequence derives from a female donor with breast cancer. Some clones in this sample may be carry-over from other donors' samples. The chain recombines TRBV27 with TRBJ1-2; D possibly corresponds to TRBD1 (6 bases). DNA of the CDR3: TGTGCCAGCAGTTTATCGTTCGGGGGGCCACACTATGGCTACACCTTC. This translates into CASSLSFGGPHYGYTF.